These T cell receptor beta chains were read from a single sample in a study of neurological immune-mediated disorders. TCRdb independently ran MiXCR on the 5' RACE reads; one entry per CDR3 protein. Of tens of thousands of distinct CDR3 sequences listed, about 10% are singletons. Sequenced sample: PBMCs. The receptor source for this set is a male donor with HTLV-1-associated myelopathy (HAM/TSP). Both conserved end residues are part of each CDR3. A D gene is named only where the DNA matches it firmly. Size tells how often a clone was seen (once, few, many) or the class of an expanded clone, and some rows leave it out.

clone size: many; V gene: TRBV28; CDR3 length: 15; D gene: TRBD1; J gene: TRBJ2-3; CDR3 DNA: TGTGCCAGCAGGTTAAGACAGGGTTTGTCAGATACGCAGTATTTT; CDR3 protein: CASRLRQGLSDTQYF
clone size: many; V gene: TRBV5-1; CDR3 length: 13; D gene: TRBD1; J gene: TRBJ2-7; CDR3 DNA: TGCGCCAGCACTGGACAGGCGACCTACGAGCAGTACTTC; CDR3 protein: CASTGQATYEQYF
clone size: many; V gene: TRBV12-3/TRBV12-4; CDR3 length: 15; D gene: -; J gene: TRBJ1-2; CDR3 DNA: TGTGCCAGCAGTTTAAGGGGCGGGGAAAACTATGGCTACACCTTC; CDR3 protein: CASSLRGGENYGYTF
clone size: many; V gene: TRBV5-1; CDR3 length: 14; D gene: -; J gene: TRBJ2-5; CDR3 DNA: TGCGCCAGCAGCTTGGGACAGACCCAAGAGACCCAGTACTTC; CDR3 protein: CASSLGQTQETQYF
clone size: many; V gene: TRBV6-5; CDR3 length: 14; D gene: -; J gene: TRBJ2-7; CDR3 DNA: TGTGCCAGCAGTTACGGGGGCGGGATCTACGAGCAGTACTTC; CDR3 protein: CASSYGGGIYEQYF
clone size: -; V gene: TRBV5-1; CDR3 length: 13; D gene: -; J gene: TRBJ2-3; CDR3 DNA: TGCGCCAGCAGCTTGGTCCCCCAGAATACGCAGTATTTT; CDR3 protein: CASSLVPQNTQYF
clone size: -; V gene: TRBV19; CDR3 length: 14; D gene: -; J gene: TRBJ1-5; CDR3 DNA: TGTGCCAGTAGTGGACTGGGGGCCAATCAGCCCCAGCATTTT; CDR3 protein: CASSGLGANQPQHF
clone size: -; V gene: TRBV7-2; CDR3 length: 14; D gene: TRBD2; J gene: TRBJ2-5; CDR3 DNA: TGTGCCAGCAGCTTAGGGGGGAGGGGTGAGACCCAGTACTTC; CDR3 protein: CASSLGGRGETQYF
clone size: many; V gene: TRBV6-5; CDR3 length: 12; D gene: -; J gene: TRBJ1-1; CDR3 DNA: TGTGCCAGCAGGGCAGGGGTGACTGAAGCTTTCTTT; CDR3 protein: CASRAGVTEAFF
clone size: -; V gene: TRBV28; CDR3 length: 17; D gene: TRBD2; J gene: TRBJ2-6; CDR3 DNA: TGTGCCAGCAAAAGCGGGGGGGCTTTATCTGGGGCCAACGTCCTGACTTTC; CDR3 protein: CASKSGGALSGANVLTF
clone size: many; V gene: TRBV5-1; CDR3 length: 14; D gene: TRBD1; J gene: TRBJ1-3; CDR3 DNA: TGCGCCAGCAGCCCAGGGACAGGTGGAAACACCATATATTTT; CDR3 protein: CASSPGTGGNTIYF
clone size: many; V gene: TRBV7-2; CDR3 length: 16; D gene: TRBD1; J gene: TRBJ1-3; CDR3 DNA: TGTGCCAGCAGCCAAGGACAGGGGGCGACTGGAAACACCATATATTTT; CDR3 protein: CASSQGQGATGNTIYF
clone size: many; V gene: TRBV5-1; CDR3 length: 15; D gene: -; J gene: TRBJ2-7; CDR3 DNA: TGCGCCAGCAGCTGGGATCCGGGACTGGGCTACGAGCAGTACTTC; CDR3 protein: CASSWDPGLGYEQYF
clone size: -; V gene: TRBV5-1; CDR3 length: 17; D gene: -; J gene: TRBJ2-3; CDR3 DNA: TGCGCCAGCAGTCTTGGACTATCGGGGACCGAAACAGATACGCAGTATTTT; CDR3 protein: CASSLGLSGTETDTQYF
clone size: many; V gene: TRBV12-3/TRBV12-4; CDR3 length: 11; D gene: -; J gene: TRBJ2-1; CDR3 DNA: TGTGCCAGCAGTTTAAACAATGAGCAGTTCTTC; CDR3 protein: CASSLNNEQFF
clone size: many; V gene: TRBV11-2; CDR3 length: 14; D gene: TRBD1; J gene: TRBJ2-5; CDR3 DNA: TGTGCCAGCAGCCCGGGACAGGGGACCGAGACCCAGTACTTC; CDR3 protein: CASSPGQGTETQYF
clone size: many; V gene: TRBV6-6; CDR3 length: 15; D gene: -; J gene: TRBJ1-3; CDR3 DNA: TGTGCCAGCAGCTCCTCCGGGACGGGTGGAAACACCATATATTTT; CDR3 protein: CASSSSGTGGNTIYF
clone size: few; V gene: TRBV6-4; CDR3 length: 15; D gene: TRBD2; J gene: TRBJ2-1; CDR3 DNA: TGTGCCAGCAGTTCGACTAGCGGGGCCCTGGGGGAGCAGTTCTTC; CDR3 protein: CASSSTSGALGEQFF
clone size: many; V gene: TRBV30; CDR3 length: 15; D gene: TRBD1; J gene: TRBJ2-7; CDR3 DNA: TGTGCCTGGAGTCGACAGGGGGCTCCCGGGAGTGAGCAGTACTTC; CDR3 protein: CAWSRQGAPGSEQYF
clone size: -; V gene: TRBV6-6; CDR3 length: 18; D gene: TRBD1; J gene: TRBJ1-6; CDR3 DNA: TGTGCCAGCAGTTACTCCGGGACAGGGGACCTTCTTAATTCACCCCTCCACTTT; CDR3 protein: CASSYSGTGDLLNSPLHF
clone size: many; V gene: TRBV7-2; CDR3 length: 15; D gene: TRBD2; J gene: TRBJ2-1; CDR3 DNA: TGTGCCAGCAGCTTAGGGCGGGGGGGCAACAATGAGCAGTTCTTC; CDR3 protein: CASSLGRGGNNEQFF
clone size: medium-sized; V gene: TRBV12-3/TRBV12-4; CDR3 length: 11; D gene: -; J gene: TRBJ2-1; CDR3 DNA: TGTGCCAGCAGTTGGGGGGTTGGGAAGTTCTTC; CDR3 protein: CASSWGVGKFF